These 5 T cell receptor beta chains share one sample of origin, sequenced in a study of blood T cells in healthy people across ages. Primed by a sample-barcoded 5' primer and a J-beta primer mix, a second PCR proceeded for about 6 to 11 cycles. One entry per CDR3 protein, called by TCRdb with MiXCR from the 5' RACE reads. In the table there are about 1.7 million distinct CDR3 sequences, roughly 27% of which are singletons. Sequenced sample: blood. These receptors were collected from a woman in her 30s in good health.

This chain links TRBV29-1 with TRBJ2-4; TRBD1 matches at 7 bases. Trimming cost V 1 base and J 13 bases; bases outside gene matches: 10. The CDR3 extends over 13 amino acids. Germline V gene data show CDR1 as SQVTM and CDR2 as ANQGSEA. The CDR3 sequence is CSVEATGAFSQYF. In DNA, the CDR3 is TGCAGCGTTGAAGCCACAGGGGCGTTTTCCCAGTACTTC.

In this sample, this clonotype turned up many times. This chain connects TRBV18 to TRBJ2-7, with D perhaps given as TRBD1 or TRBD2 (5 bases each). Trimming cost V 3 bases and J 2 bases, with 11 bases left between them. The CDR3 totals 14 residues. Germline CDR1 reads KGHSH; CDR2 reads LQKENI. CDR3 bases: TGTGCCAGCTCACCCGGGACGGATGCCTACGAGCAGTACTTC. Its protein product is CASSPGTDAYEQYF.

In this sample, this clonotype turned up a few times. This chain links TRBV24-1 with TRBJ2-1; TRBD2 matches 8 bases. This CDR3 contains 14 residues. Trimming removed 3 bases from V and 8 bases from J; junction bases left unmatched: 5. CDR1 and CDR2 from the germline V gene are KGHDR and SFDVKD. This chain's CDR3 is CATSDPRTSHEQFF. The CDR3 bases are TGTGCCACCAGTGATCCCCGGACTAGCCATGAGCAGTTCTTC.

Points on this clonotype: One base away lies a much larger clone, so this may be a sequencing read error. The V gene is TRBV27, the J gene TRBJ2-4; D gene unclear. The end of the DNA aligns better with TRBJ2-7, so the J call may be wrong. The CDR3 is 14 amino acids. CDR1 and CDR2 from the germline V gene are MNHEY and SMNVEV (reference sequence). The CDR3 bases are TGTGCCAGCAATTCGAACCTACGACCCTACGAGCAGTACTTC. Protein: CASNSNLRPYEQYF.

The table lists this clonotype with a few counts. The gene calls are TRBV20-1 and TRBJ2-1; tentatively, D is TRBD1 (6 bases). This CDR3 region has 16 residues. V was trimmed by 3 bases and J by 8 bases, leaving 23 bases between them. Germline CDR1 and CDR2: DFQATT and SNEGSKA (reference sequence). CDR3 bases: TGCAGTGCTAGGGATCAAAGCGCAGGGGCGACGGATGAGCAGTTCTTC. This sequence encodes CSARDQSAGATDEQFF.